Listed below are T cell receptor beta chains from one sample, sequenced in a study of early T cells in non-severe SARS-CoV-2 infection. Using its own MiXCR run on the 5' RACE reads, TCRdb lists one record per CDR3 protein. The top ten clones hold around an eighth of a sample with approximately 37,000 distinct CDR3 sequences, about 8% of them seen once. The material sequenced was whole blood, taken at baseline. Receptors were obtained from an adult who was a healthcare worker with PCR-confirmed SARS-CoV-2 infection or an uninfected control (not recorded which). CDR3s include the opening cysteine and the closing phenylalanine or tryptophan. D genes are given only for firm matches. Clone size appears in some rows only: once, few, many, or a class for an expanded clone.

clone size: few
V gene: TRBV6-4
D gene: .
CDR3 protein: CASSDSSRVGDTQYF

clone size: many
V gene: TRBV6-1
D gene: TRBD1
CDR3 protein: CASRTGYSNQPQHF

clone size: .
V gene: TRBV19
D gene: TRBD1
CDR3 protein: CASSPDRDGGYTF

clone size: .
V gene: TRBV3-1
D gene: TRBD1
CDR3 protein: CASSRTGGASYGYTF

clone size: .
V gene: TRBV19
D gene: .
CDR3 protein: CASSMQEADTQYF

clone size: .
V gene: TRBV5-6
D gene: .
CDR3 protein: CASSRGAGSYEQYF

clone size: few
V gene: TRBV27
D gene: TRBD2
CDR3 protein: CAEKERGVPPSTDTQYF

clone size: many
V gene: TRBV6-5
D gene: TRBD1
CDR3 protein: CASSRQGDRSPLHF

clone size: .
V gene: TRBV7-9
D gene: TRBD1
CDR3 protein: CASSHRGSGGREKLFF

clone size: many
V gene: TRBV7-9
D gene: .
CDR3 protein: CASSLAGPSANEQFF

clone size: many
V gene: TRBV28
D gene: TRBD1
CDR3 protein: CASRQGGSPLHF

clone size: .
V gene: TRBV12-3/TRBV12-4
D gene: .
CDR3 protein: CASSSPTGTQYF

clone size: .
V gene: TRBV5-1
D gene: .
CDR3 protein: CASSAEGLSTDTQYF

clone size: few
V gene: TRBV20-1
D gene: .
CDR3 protein: CSARDHSSGNTIYF

clone size: .
V gene: TRBV10-2
D gene: .
CDR3 protein: CASIGELKKETQYF

clone size: .
V gene: TRBV6-5
D gene: TRBD1
CDR3 protein: CASSTSTGSGANVLTF

clone size: medium-sized
V gene: TRBV6-5
D gene: TRBD1
CDR3 protein: CASSYLGQGYEQYF

clone size: few
V gene: TRBV6-6
D gene: .
CDR3 protein: CASSYFGGSEAFF

clone size: many
V gene: TRBV7-7
D gene: .
CDR3 protein: CASSPALSPEETQYF

clone size: .
V gene: TRBV30
D gene: .
CDR3 protein: CAWSVVDSPLHF

clone size: few
V gene: TRBV7-9
D gene: .
CDR3 protein: CATVWAESYNEQFF

clone size: few
V gene: TRBV6-5
D gene: .
CDR3 protein: CASRPILSVRQFF